This entry lists 30 T cell receptor beta chains sequenced from one sample in a study of PD-1 blockade in classical Hodgkin lymphoma. Here immunoSEQ multiplex PCR was the method, and the copy in TCRdb shows in-frame clones only, minus some. The sample has 90,000 to 110,000 clones; approximately 89% are singletons. Time point specified: cycle 4 day 1 (C4D1), after 5 to 7 weeks of nivolumab. Brentuximab vedotin exposure varied, and every patient relapsed after autologous stem cell transplantation. Sequenced here: peripheral blood mononuclear cells (PBMCs), sampled before the fourth cycle of nivolumab. The receptors were sampled from a human donor with classical Hodgkin lymphoma.

The rearrangement uses TRBV5-1 and TRBJ1-1, with D possibly TRBD1 on 6 matching bases. The V gene's germline CDR1 is SGHRS and CDR2 YFSETQ. The CDR3 is made up of 15 amino acids. The V end lost 4 bases, the J end lost 1 base, and 14 bases lay between the germline ends. In nucleotides, the CDR3 is TGCGCCAGCAGCGGGCAGACAGGAGGGAACACTGAAGCTTTCTTT. Translation: CASSGQTGGNTEAFF. The full variable domain, completed using reference TRBV5-1 and TRBJ1-1, is KAGVTQTPRYLIKTRGQQVTLSCSPISGHRSVSWYQQTPGQGLQFLFEYFSETQRNKGNFPGRFSGRQFSNSRSEMNVSTLELGDSALYLCASSGQTGGNTEAFFGQGTRLTVV.

The chain carries TRBV27 and TRBJ2-7; TRBD1 aligns across 8 bases. Germline values: CDR1 MNHEY, CDR2 SMNVEV (reference sequence). The CDR3 spans 13 residues. With 2 bases clipped from V and 9 bases from J, the junction kept 6 bases outside the gene matches. This chain's CDR3 is CASSLIAGGVQYF. CDR3 DNA: TGTGCCAGCAGTTTAATAGCAGGGGGCGTGCAGTACTTC.

The chain joins TRBV19 to TRBJ1-1; 7 bases are shared with TRBD1. The CDR3 extends over 12 amino acids. Germline CDR1 LNHDA, CDR2 SQIVND (reference sequence). The trim removed 6 bases at V and 5 bases at J, leaving 3 bases unmatched. The CDR3 DNA sequence: TGTGCCAGTAGACAGGGGCGAACTGAAGCTTTCTTT. Protein sequence: CASRQGRTEAFF.

The chain carries TRBV16 and TRBJ2-1; TRBD2 matches 11 bases. V lost 0 bases, J lost 4 bases, and 5 bases stayed unmatched. CDR1 and CDR2 from the germline V gene are KGHSY and FQNENV. This CDR3 spans 17 amino acids. As DNA, the CDR3 is TGTGCCAGCAGCCAATCCAAACTAGCGGGAGCTTACAATGAGCAGTTCTTC. This encodes CASSQSKLAGAYNEQFF.

As regards this clone: It is unclear where the CDR3 begins or ends on the DNA, so no DNA is shown, and the CDR3 is as TCRdb lists it. The V gene is TRBV27, the J gene TRBJ2-7; the D call TRBD1 from the table was never checked on the DNA. The germline gives CDR1 MNHEY, CDR2 SMNVEV (reference sequence). The CDR3 totals 15 residues, both ends included. The CDR3 region is CASSTSGQGAYEQYF.

V usage is TRBV4-3 and J usage is TRBJ2-1; tentatively, D is TRBD2 (6 bases). The CDR3 loop spans 19 amino acids. With 1 base removed from V and 0 bases from J, the gap between germline ends came to 19 bases. The germline gives CDR1 LGHNA, CDR2 YSLEER. CDR3: CASSQVFALVGSSYNEQFF. For the CDR3, the DNA is TGCGCCAGCAGCCAAGTTTTCGCTTTGGTCGGGAGCTCCTACAATGAGCAGTTCTTC.

This rearrangement joins TRBV29-1 to TRBJ2-7, with 11 nucleotides matching TRBD2. The V segment lost 8 bases and the J segment 6 bases; nucleotides outside the gene matches: 9. Germline V CDR1 and CDR2: SQVTM, ANQGSEA. The CDR3 sequence is 13 residues long. The CDR3, as DNA: TGCAGCTTCACTAGCGGGAGAACCCCCGAGCAGTACTTC. It translates to CSFTSGRTPEQYF.

Only one count was recorded for this clone. The J gene is TRBJ2-7, the V gene TRBV4-1; 9 bases agree with TRBD1. J was trimmed by 3 bases and V by 3 bases; bases with no gene match: 9. This CDR3 spans 16 amino acids. The germline V gene has CDR1 MGHRA and CDR2 YSYEKL. CDR3 DNA: TGCGCCAGCAGCCACGCTCCGGGACAGGGCTTCTACGAGCAGTACTTC. As protein: CASSHAPGQGFYEQYF.

The rearrangement uses TRBV30 and TRBJ2-1; 9 bases fit TRBD2. Trimming at V came to 1 base and at J to 4 bases, leaving 5 bases not matched to a gene. Germline CDR1 is GTSNPN and CDR2 is SVGIG (reference sequence). This CDR3 has 15 amino acids. The CDR3 coding sequence is TGTGCCTGGAGTGGTCGCGGGAGGGCTTACAATGAGCAGTTCTTC. This sequence encodes CAWSGRGRAYNEQFF. The whole variable domain, remainder taken from reference TRBV30 and TRBJ2-1, is SQTIHQWPATLVQPVGSPLSLECTVEGTSNPNLYWYRQAAGRGLQLLFYSVGIGQISSEVPQNLSASRPQDRQFILSSKKLLLSDSGFYLCAWSGRGRAYNEQFFGPGTRLTVL.

This chain links TRBV10-3 with TRBJ1-1; 7 nucleotides line up with TRBD1. The CDR3 covers 14 residues. The germline gives CDR1 ENHRY, CDR2 SYGVKD. Trimming at V came to 0 bases and at J to 6 bases, leaving 4 bases not matched to a gene. The CDR3 DNA is TGTGCCATCAGTGAGTCGAGGGACAGTTCTGAAGCTTTCTTT. Protein product: CAISESRDSSEAFF.

This clone appeared a few times. J is TRBJ1-2 and V is TRBV19; 7 bases match TRBD1. Trimming took 5 bases from V and 2 from J; bases not matched to a gene: 11. CDR3 length: 16 amino acids. CDR1 and CDR2 (germline): LNHDA, SQIVND (reference sequence). The CDR3 protein is CASSPRQGLENYGYTF. In DNA, the CDR3 is TGTGCCAGTAGTCCTCGACAGGGATTGGAAAACTATGGCTACACCTTC.

The CDR3 DNA reads TGCAGCGTGGGGAGTTCGGGGGATAATGAAAAACTGTTTTTT. Protein sequence: CSVGSSGDNEKLFF. This chain connects TRBV29-1 to TRBJ1-4, with a weak D call TRBD1 (5 bases). V lost 6 bases and J 4 bases, leaving 15 bases between the germline ends. The CDR3 extends over 14 amino acids. The germline gives CDR1 SQVTM, CDR2 ANQGSEA.

CDR3 in DNA: TGCGCCAGCAGCTCGGGACTAGCGGGAAGGTGGTCCTACAATGAGCAGTTCTTC. Translation: CASSSGLAGRWSYNEQFF. J is TRBJ2-1 and V is TRBV5-1, with 13 bases aligning to TRBD2. The CDR3 length is 18 residues. Germline CDR1 SGHRS, CDR2 YFSETQ. The J segment lost 1 base and the V segment lost 3 bases, leaving 7 bases of the junction unmatched.

This clone was seen only a few times. The rearrangement joins TRBV29-1 to TRBJ2-7; D is ambiguous. Germline CDR1 SQVTM, CDR2 ANQGSEA. Trimming shortened V by 1 base and J by 1 base, and 14 bases separated the two germline ends. This CDR3 spans 15 amino acids. The CDR3 region has the DNA TGCAGCGTTGAAGCGGGTAGCAGTGCGTCCTACGAGCAGTACTTC. It encodes CSVEAGSSASYEQYF.

V is TRBV7-2 and J is TRBJ1-5; no clear D. The CDR3 runs 14 residues. V was trimmed by 1 base and J by 2 bases, leaving 6 bases between them. The V gene's germline CDR1 is SGHTA and CDR2 FQGNSA. The CDR3 DNA is TGTGCCAGCAGCTTAGGCGGCGGCAATCAGCCCCAGCATTTT. Translation gives CASSLGGGNQPQHF.

The rearrangement uses TRBV4-3 and TRBJ1-5, with 8 bases aligning to TRBD1. The CDR3 totals 15 residues. Germline CDR1 is LGHNA and CDR2 is YSLEER. The V gene end was trimmed by 1 base and the J gene end by 6 bases; junction bases not matched to a gene: 5. Written as DNA, the CDR3 is TGCGCCAGCAGCCAAGGGACAGGGCTAGGTCAGCCCCAGCATTTT. This translates into CASSQGTGLGQPQHF.

The chain employs TRBV4-2 and TRBJ2-7; 7 nucleotides agree with TRBD1. The CDR3 consists of 19 residues. Looked up from germline, CDR1 is LGHNA and CDR2 is YNFKEQ. V trimming: 0 bases; J trimming: 4 bases; junction bases outside the gene matches: 18. CDR3 amino acids: CASSQEGGRGRQGIYEQYF. DNA of the CDR3: TGTGCCAGCAGCCAAGAGGGCGGTCGTGGGCGACAGGGAATTTACGAGCAGTACTTC.

The chain uses TRBV4-3 and TRBJ2-7; possibly TRBD2 for D (5 bases). V was cut by 4 bases and J by 2 bases, with 9 bases left in between. CDR1 and CDR2 (germline): LGHNA, YSLEER. CDR3 length: 13 residues. CDR3: CASSPRTAYEQYF. CDR3 nucleotides: TGCGCCAGCAGCCCGCGGACTGCCTACGAGCAGTACTTC.

V usage is TRBV6-6 and J usage is TRBJ1-2, with a weak D call TRBD1 (6 bases). Germline V gene data show CDR1 as MNHNY and CDR2 as SVGAGI (reference sequence). V lost 5 bases to trimming and J lost 7 bases, with 17 bases between them. The length of the CDR3 is 14 residues. In DNA, the CDR3 is TGTGCCAGCAGTACAGGGTGGGACGATGGTGGCTACACCTTC. This codes for CASSTGWDDGGYTF.

This clone appeared many times. The J gene is TRBJ1-2, the V gene TRBV29-1, with unresolved D. With 3 bases removed from V and 5 bases from J, the gap between germline ends came to 4 bases. The CDR3 sequence is 10 residues long. Germline CDR1 reads SQVTM; CDR2 reads ANQGSEA. CDR3 residues: CSVDGYGYTF. CDR3 nucleotide sequence: TGCAGCGTTGACGGGTATGGCTACACCTTC.

The genes are TRBV6-5 and TRBJ1-2; D is unclear. CDR1 and CDR2 (germline): MNHEY, SVGAGI. The CDR3 is 11 amino acids. Trimming pared 8 bases from V and 4 bases from J, leaving 8 bases between. In DNA, the CDR3 is TGTGCCAGCCAGAGCAGCTATGGCTACACCTTC. Its translation: CASQSSYGYTF.

This chain links TRBV30 with TRBJ1-5; D is undetermined. This CDR3 has 15 amino acids. Trimming cost V 2 bases and J 0 bases, with 11 bases left between them. Per germline, CDR1 GTSNPN and CDR2 SVGIG (reference sequence). This CDR3 is CAWSLNGHSNQPQHF. The CDR3 DNA follows: TGTGCCTGGAGTTTGAATGGGCATAGCAATCAGCCCCAGCATTTT.

This rearrangement joins TRBV4-3 to TRBJ1-1; the match to TRBD1 covers 8 bases. Trimming cost V 0 bases and J 3 bases; bases outside gene matches: 18. The CDR3 runs to 20 residues. Germline-derived CDR1 and CDR2 are LGHNA and YSLEER. This CDR3 is CASSQDGPGGIWGADTEAFF. Here the CDR3 DNA reads TGCGCCAGCAGCCAAGATGGTCCAGGGGGCATTTGGGGGGCGGACACTGAAGCTTTCTTT.

The rearrangement uses TRBV5-6 and TRBJ2-3; D remains unclear. CDR3 length: 15 residues. V was clipped by 2 bases and J by 2 bases, with 12 bases between them. Germline CDR1 SGHDT, CDR2 YYEEEE. The CDR3 reads CASSLPGRVTDTQYF. CDR3 nucleotide sequence: TGTGCCAGCAGCTTACCTGGACGGGTCACAGATACGCAGTATTTT.

This clone appeared once. J is TRBJ1-5 and V is TRBV6-5; 8 bases fit TRBD1. Trimming took 5 bases from V and 4 from J; bases not matched to a gene: 4. CDR3 length: 14 amino acids. The germline gives CDR1 MNHEY, CDR2 SVGAGI. The CDR3 DNA reads TGTGCCAGCAGTCAGGGGGCCAGGAATCAGCCCCAGCATTTT. Translation gives CASSQGARNQPQHF.

The chain has TRBV5-1 and TRBJ2-3; TRBD2 matches at 13 bases. This CDR3 comprises 14 residues. The trim removed 9 bases at V and 2 bases at J, leaving 3 bases unmatched. CDR1 SGHRS and CDR2 YFSETQ come from the germline V gene. CDR3 DNA sequence: TGCGCCACCGGACTAGCGGGAGACACAGATACGCAGTATTTT. It translates to CATGLAGDTDTQYF.

This clone occurred many times. The V and J genes are TRBV5-6 and TRBJ2-7; 12 nucleotides line up with TRBD2. CDR3 length equals 16 residues. From germline, CDR1 is SGHDT and CDR2 YYEEEE. Trimming took 2 bases from V and 0 from J; bases not matched to a gene: 3. The CDR3 here is CASSFSLAGGSYEQYF. The CDR3 DNA reads TGTGCCAGCAGCTTCTCACTAGCGGGAGGCTCCTACGAGCAGTACTTC.

The rearrangement uses TRBV19 and TRBJ1-2, with a tentative D call TRBD1 (6 bases). This CDR3 has 12 residues. Per germline, CDR1 LNHDA and CDR2 SQIVND (reference sequence). Between the trimmed V and J ends, which lost 7 bases and 7 bases, there was a span of 13 bases. CDR3 in amino acids: CASTEQGIGYTF. CDR3 sequence (DNA): TGTGCCAGTACCGAGCAGGGGATTGGCTACACCTTC.

CDR3 nucleotide sequence: TGTGCCAGTAGGCCGGGACAGGGAAAAAAATTATACTATGGCTACACCTTC. It translates to CASRPGQGKKLYYGYTF. This chain connects TRBV19 to TRBJ1-2; TRBD1 matches at 9 bases. The length of the CDR3 is 17 residues. The germline CDR1 and CDR2 sequences are LNHDA and SQIVND (reference sequence). V gave up 6 bases and J gave up 3 bases; unmatched junction bases: 14.

The genes are TRBV11-3 and TRBJ2-3, with 13 bases lining up with TRBD2. The ends lost 4 bases at V and 2 bases at J; junction bases unmatched: 3. CDR1 is SGHNT and CDR2 is YENEEA in the germline V gene. The CDR3 spans 16 residues. CDR3 DNA sequence: TGTGCCAGCAGCTCCGGGACTAGCGGGGCCACAGATACGCAGTATTTT. This translates into CASSSGTSGATDTQYF. Using reference TRBV11-3 and TRBJ2-3 for the parts outside the CDR3, the full variable domain is EAGVVQSPRYKIIEKKQPVAFWCNPISGHNTLYWYLQNLGQGPELLIRYENEEAVDDSQLPKDRFSAERLKGVDSTLKIQPAELGDSAVYLCASSSGTSGATDTQYFGPGTRLTVL.